A single T cell receptor (beta chain) is shown here with its context. Its recognized antigen is unknown. No base-level quality is on record; no much larger clone is a single base apart. The sample originates from a study of human T cells and chemical hapten exposure (dated by TCRdb to the early 2020s). For context, the study as a whole: For sensitization, 2% DPC in acetone was applied to a 2 cm by 2 cm area of upper inner arm skin. This study followed changes in the peripheral blood TCR repertoire in vivo during primary and secondary sensitization of alopecia patients to the hapten diphenylcyclopropenone (DPC). Throughout the study period of roughly 24 weeks, patients also received therapeutic DPC doses to the scalp every week. Libraries were pooled for sequencing, and per-sample TCR yields varied mainly because of small differences in library volumes within the pool. Patch testing was done on the upper back using Finn chambers containing 0.01% DPC, and results were scored after 6 days according to International Contact Dermatitis Research Group standards. For TCR sequencing, blood came from 25 to 30 alopecia patients at anywhere from one to four time points (pre-sensitization, 2, 6 and 24 weeks). Patient blood was sampled pre-sensitization (week 0) and at 2, 6 and about 24 weeks after DPC sensitization. The patient cohort, mostly female, included alopecia areata with under or over 50% scalp involvement, alopecia totalis and alopecia universalis. The study at large found these results: Compared with pre-sensitization or healthy control sets, expanded TCRs formed significantly more large CDR3 similarity clusters, which is consistent with antigen-driven responses. Patch test score was positively correlated with the number of PT1 expanded TCRs, with significance at thresholds 8, 16 and 32 but not at 4. The number of TCRs above 1 in 1000 frequency did not change with DPC sensitization; there was no evidence of global repertoire structure alterations. After repeated subsampling, the strength of the expansion versus patch-test correlation and the threshold at which it became significant changed. Alopecia, a presumed autoimmune disease, was present in all patients, so the immune response of the patients might differ from that of healthy individuals.

Looking up the germline V gene (reference sequence) yields CDR1 SEHNR and CDR2 FQNEAQ. V lost 3 bases and J lost 2 bases, and the count of bases not matched to a germline gene is 6. Including the terminal cysteine and phenylalanine, the CDR3 comprises 16 residues. Left in the record is the CDR3 DNA by itself, 48 bases read in frame from the first base. The time point label on this specimen signifies: pre-sensitization, week 0. Interpreted using the paper, the treatment or condition label stands for: therapeutic diphenylcyclopropenone sensitization with weekly scalp DPC. At each patch-test visit, blood was drawn before the patch test was applied. Eligible patients were aged 18 to 70, diagnosed with alopecia, deemed suitable for DPC therapy, and excluded if pregnant. Total RNA was isolated from unfractionated whole blood collected in Tempus Blood RNA tubes. Libraries were prepared through RACE. Instrument used: NextSeq 500. Library preparation attached unique molecular identifiers to individual cDNA molecules for quantitative, reproducible TCR counting. Each blood RNA sample was used to sequence both TCR alpha and TCR beta chains. The authors' analysis ran thus. The median number of TCRs per sample was around 96,000, ranging from roughly 20,000 to 700,000. V, J and CDR3 annotation of the TCR reads was carried out using the Decombinator software suite. To make PS versus PT1 abundance plots, every sample was subsampled to the same number of TCRs (28,000). Expanded TCRs were defined as absent before sensitization and observed at least eight times at the 2-week time point. TCRdb trimmed public reads at Q25 via fastp, called clones via MiXCR and kept in-frame beta chains. Records with the same CDR3 protein are collapsed into one entry carrying the most frequent genes and DNA. The V and J calls come from TCRdb's annotation, not from the publication. This sample holds roughly 380,000 distinct CDR3 sequences; approximately 5.1% were observed only once. 2.6% of the sample belongs to the ten largest clones.

Recombination connected TRBV7-9 to TRBJ2-7, and TRBD2 aligns with 11 junction nucleotides. The sequencing used whole blood, collected in connection with sensitization to the hapten diphenylcyclopropenone (DPC). The receptor was isolated from a woman aged 45-65 years with alopecia areata. Some clones in this sample may be carry-over from other donors' samples. The DNA is TGTGCCAGCAGCTTTGGTCTAGCGGGGGGACCCTACGAGCAGTACTTC. Protein translation: CASSFGLAGGPYEQYF.